This T cell receptor beta chain originates from a study of blood T cell repertoires in COVID-19. Either two negative PCRs, clearance, or symptom resolution qualified Cohort 3 donors as recovered. There are 14 residues in the CDR3. V was shortened by 0 bases and J by 4 bases, with 9 bases between the two germline ends. Germline V gene data show CDR1 as SGDLS and CDR2 as YYNGEE. TCRdb's copy holds only in-frame clones and misses some; the assay was immunoSEQ multiplex PCR. The table shows about 170,000 clones, with approximately 91% occurring only once. The clonotype was recovered from a young woman who had recovered from COVID-19. The sample consisted of PBMCs or T cells enriched from blood (not recorded which). The J gene is TRBJ2-3, the V gene TRBV9; no clear D. Here the CDR3 reads CASSVVARSDTQYF. For the CDR3, the DNA is TGTGCCAGCAGCGTAGTTGCGAGGTCAGATACGCAGTATTTT.